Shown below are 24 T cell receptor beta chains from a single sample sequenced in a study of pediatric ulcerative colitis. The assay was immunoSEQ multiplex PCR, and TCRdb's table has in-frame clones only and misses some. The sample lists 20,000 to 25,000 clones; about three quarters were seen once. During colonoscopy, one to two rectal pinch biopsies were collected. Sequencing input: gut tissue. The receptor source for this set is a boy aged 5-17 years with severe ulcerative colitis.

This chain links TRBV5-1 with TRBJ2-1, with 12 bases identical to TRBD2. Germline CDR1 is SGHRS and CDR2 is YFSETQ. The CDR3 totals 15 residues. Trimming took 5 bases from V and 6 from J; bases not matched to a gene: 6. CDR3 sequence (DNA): TGCGCCAGCAGTCAGACTAGCGGGGGAACCAATGAGCAGTTCTTC. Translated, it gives CASSQTSGGTNEQFF.

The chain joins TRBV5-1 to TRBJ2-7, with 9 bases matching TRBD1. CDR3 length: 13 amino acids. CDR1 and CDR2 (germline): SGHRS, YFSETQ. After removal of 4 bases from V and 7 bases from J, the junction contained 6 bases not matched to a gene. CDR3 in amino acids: CASSPGTGWEQYF. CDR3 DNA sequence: TGCGCCAGCAGCCCTGGGACAGGGTGGGAGCAGTACTTC.

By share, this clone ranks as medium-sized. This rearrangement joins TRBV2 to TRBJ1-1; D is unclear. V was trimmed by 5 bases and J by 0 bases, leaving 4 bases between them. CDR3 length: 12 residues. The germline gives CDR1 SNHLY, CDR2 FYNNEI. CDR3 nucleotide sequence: TGTGCCAGCAGTCAGATGAACACTGAAGCTTTCTTT. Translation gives CASSQMNTEAFF.

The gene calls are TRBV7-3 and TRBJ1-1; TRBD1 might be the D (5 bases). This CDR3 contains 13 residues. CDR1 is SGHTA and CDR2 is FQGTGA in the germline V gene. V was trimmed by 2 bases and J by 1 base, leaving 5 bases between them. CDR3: CASSLGANTEAFF. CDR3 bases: TGTGCCAGCAGCTTAGGGGCGAACACTGAAGCTTTCTTT. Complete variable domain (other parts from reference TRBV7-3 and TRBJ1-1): GAGVSQTPSNKVTEKGKYVELRCDPISGHTALYWYRQSLGQGPEFLIYFQGTGAADDSGLPNDRFFAVRPEGSVSTLKIQRTERGDSAVYLCASSLGANTEAFFGQGTRLTVV.

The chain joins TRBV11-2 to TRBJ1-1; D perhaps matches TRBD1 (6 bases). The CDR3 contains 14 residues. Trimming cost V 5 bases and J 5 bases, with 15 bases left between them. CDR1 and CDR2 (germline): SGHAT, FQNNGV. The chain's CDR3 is CASSANRVMTEAFF. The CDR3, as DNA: TGTGCCAGCAGCGCGAACAGGGTTATGACTGAAGCTTTCTTT.

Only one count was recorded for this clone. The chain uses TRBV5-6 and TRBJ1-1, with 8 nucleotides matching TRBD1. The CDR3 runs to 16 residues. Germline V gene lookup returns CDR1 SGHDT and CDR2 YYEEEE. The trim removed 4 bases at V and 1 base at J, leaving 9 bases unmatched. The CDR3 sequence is CASSLAPDRENTEAFF. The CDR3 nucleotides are TGTGCCAGCAGCCTCGCCCCGGACAGGGAGAACACTGAAGCTTTCTTT.

In DNA, the CDR3 is TGTGCCAGCAGTGAGGGCTACGAGCAGTACTTC. As protein: CASSEGYEQYF. The chain combines TRBV6-4 with TRBJ2-7; D uncertain. The CDR3 length is 11 residues. Trimming took 3 bases from V and 3 from J, leaving 3 bases between them. Germline CDR1 MRHNA, CDR2 SNTAGT.

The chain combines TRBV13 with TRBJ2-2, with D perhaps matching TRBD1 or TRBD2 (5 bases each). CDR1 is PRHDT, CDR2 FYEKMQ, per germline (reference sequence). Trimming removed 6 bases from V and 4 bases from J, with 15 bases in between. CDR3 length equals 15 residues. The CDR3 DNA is TGTGCCAGCAGAGTCGGGGCCGTGTCCACCGGGGAGCTGTTTTTT. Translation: CASRVGAVSTGELFF.

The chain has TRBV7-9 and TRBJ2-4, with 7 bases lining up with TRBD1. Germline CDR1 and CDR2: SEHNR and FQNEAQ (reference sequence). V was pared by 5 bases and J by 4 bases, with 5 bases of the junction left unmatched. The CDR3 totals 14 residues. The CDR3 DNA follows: TGTGCCAGCAGCCTGGACAGGATTAAAAACATTCAGTACTTC. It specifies CASSLDRIKNIQYF. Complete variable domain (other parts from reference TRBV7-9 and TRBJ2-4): DTGVSQNPRHKITKRGQNVTFRCDPISEHNRLYWYRQTLGQGPEFLTYFQNEAQLEKSRLLSDRFSAERPKGSFSTLEIQRTEQGDSAMYLCASSLDRIKNIQYFGAGTRLSVL.

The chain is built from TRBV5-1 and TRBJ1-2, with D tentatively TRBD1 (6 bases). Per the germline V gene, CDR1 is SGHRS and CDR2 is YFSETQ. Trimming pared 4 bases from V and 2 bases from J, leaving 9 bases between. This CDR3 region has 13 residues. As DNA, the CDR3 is TGCGCCAGCAGCCTTGACAGGAACTATGGCTACACCTTC. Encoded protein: CASSLDRNYGYTF.

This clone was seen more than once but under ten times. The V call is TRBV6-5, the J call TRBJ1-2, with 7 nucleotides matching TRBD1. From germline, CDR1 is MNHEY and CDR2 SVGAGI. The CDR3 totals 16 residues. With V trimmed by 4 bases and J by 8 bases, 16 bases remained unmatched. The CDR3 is CASSFLQGSGSYGYTF. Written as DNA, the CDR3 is TGTGCCAGCAGTTTCCTACAGGGGTCTGGTTCTTACGGCTACACCTTC.

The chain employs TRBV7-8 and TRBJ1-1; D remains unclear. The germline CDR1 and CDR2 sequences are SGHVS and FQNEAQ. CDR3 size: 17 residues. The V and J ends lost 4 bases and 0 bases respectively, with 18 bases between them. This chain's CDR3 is CASSSLRGSSMNTEAFF. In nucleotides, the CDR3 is TGTGCCAGCAGCTCCTTAAGAGGGAGCAGCATGAACACTGAAGCTTTCTTT.

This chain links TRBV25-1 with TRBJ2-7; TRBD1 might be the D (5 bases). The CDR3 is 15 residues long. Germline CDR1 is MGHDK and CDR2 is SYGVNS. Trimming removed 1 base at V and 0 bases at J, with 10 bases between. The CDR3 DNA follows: TGTGCCAGCAGTGAATCGGACACGAGCTCCTACGAGCAGTACTTC. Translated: CASSESDTSSYEQYF.

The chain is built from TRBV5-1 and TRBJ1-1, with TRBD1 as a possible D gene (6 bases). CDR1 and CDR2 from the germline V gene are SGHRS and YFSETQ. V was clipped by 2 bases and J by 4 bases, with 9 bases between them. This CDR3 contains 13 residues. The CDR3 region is CASSFQGFTEAFF. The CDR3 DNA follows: TGCGCCAGCAGCTTCCAGGGGTTCACTGAAGCTTTCTTT.

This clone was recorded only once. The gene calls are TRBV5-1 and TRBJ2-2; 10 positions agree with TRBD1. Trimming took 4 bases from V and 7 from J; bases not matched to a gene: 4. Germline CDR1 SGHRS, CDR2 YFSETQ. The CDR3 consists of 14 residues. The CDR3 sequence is CASSRTGGVGELFF. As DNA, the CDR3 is TGCGCCAGCAGCCGGACAGGGGGAGTCGGGGAGCTGTTTTTT.

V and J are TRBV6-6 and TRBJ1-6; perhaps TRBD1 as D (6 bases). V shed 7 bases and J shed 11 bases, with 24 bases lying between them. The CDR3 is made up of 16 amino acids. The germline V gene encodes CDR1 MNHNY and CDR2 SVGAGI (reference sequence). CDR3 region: CASIHASGGLIAPLHF. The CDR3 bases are TGTGCCAGCATTCACGCCTCGGGGGGCCTCATAGCACCCCTCCACTTT.

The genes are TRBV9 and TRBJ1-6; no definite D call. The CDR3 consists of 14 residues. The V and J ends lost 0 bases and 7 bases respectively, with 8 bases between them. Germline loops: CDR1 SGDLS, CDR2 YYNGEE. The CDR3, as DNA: TGTGCCAGCAGCGTAGGTCAGAGAAATTCACCCCTCCACTTT. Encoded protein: CASSVGQRNSPLHF. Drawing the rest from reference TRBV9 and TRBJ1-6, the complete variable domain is DSGVTQTPKHLITATGQRVTLRCSPRSGDLSVYWYQQSLDQGLQFLIQYYNGEERAKGNILERFSAQQFPDLHSELNLSSLELGDSALYFCASSVGQRNSPLHFGNGTRLTVT.

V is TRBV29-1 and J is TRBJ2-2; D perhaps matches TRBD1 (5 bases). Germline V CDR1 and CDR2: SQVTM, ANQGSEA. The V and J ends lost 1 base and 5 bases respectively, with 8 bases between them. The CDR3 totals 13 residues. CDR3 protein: CSVEGKGTGELFF. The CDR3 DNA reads TGCAGCGTTGAAGGGAAGGGGACCGGGGAGCTGTTTTTT.

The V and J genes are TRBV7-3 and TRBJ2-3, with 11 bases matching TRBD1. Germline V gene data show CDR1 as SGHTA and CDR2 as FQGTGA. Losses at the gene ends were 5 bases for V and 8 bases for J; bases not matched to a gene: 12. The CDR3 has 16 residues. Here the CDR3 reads CASSQGADRGLGTQYF. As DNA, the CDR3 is TGTGCCAGCAGCCAGGGGGCGGACAGGGGGCTAGGTACGCAGTATTTT.

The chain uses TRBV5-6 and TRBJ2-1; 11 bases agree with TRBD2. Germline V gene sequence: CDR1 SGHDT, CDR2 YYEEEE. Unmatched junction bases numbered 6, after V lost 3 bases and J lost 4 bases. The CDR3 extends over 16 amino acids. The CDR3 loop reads CASSYLSGGAYNEQFF. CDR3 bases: TGTGCCAGCAGCTACCTTAGCGGGGGGGCGTACAATGAGCAGTTCTTC. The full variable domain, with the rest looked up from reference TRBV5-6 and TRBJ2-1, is DAGVTQSPTHLIKTRGQQVTLRCSPKSGHDTVSWYQQALGQGPQFIFQYYEEEERQRGNFPDRFSGHQFPNYSSELNVNALLLGDSALYLCASSYLSGGAYNEQFFGPGTRLTVL.

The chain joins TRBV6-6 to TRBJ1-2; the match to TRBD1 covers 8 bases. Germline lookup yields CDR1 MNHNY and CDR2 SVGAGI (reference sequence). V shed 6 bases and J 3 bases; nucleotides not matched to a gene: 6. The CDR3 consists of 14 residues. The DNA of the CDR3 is TGTGCCAGCAGGAGACAGGGGTATGACTATGGCTACACCTTC. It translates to CASRRQGYDYGYTF.

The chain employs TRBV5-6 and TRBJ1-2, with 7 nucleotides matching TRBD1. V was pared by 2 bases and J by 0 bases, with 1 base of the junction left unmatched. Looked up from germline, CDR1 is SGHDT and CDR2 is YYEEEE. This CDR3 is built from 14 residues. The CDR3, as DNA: TGTGCCAGCAGCTTACAGGGGACTAACTATGGCTACACCTTC. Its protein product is CASSLQGTNYGYTF.

The CDR3 here is CASSAGAGYTF. In nucleotides, the CDR3 is TGTGCCAGCAGCGCCGGGGCTGGCTACACCTTC. The chain recombines TRBV6-5 with TRBJ1-2; possibly TRBD1 for D (5 bases). V lost 6 bases, J lost 7 bases, and 9 bases lay in between. The CDR3 contains 11 residues. CDR1 and CDR2 from the germline V gene are MNHEY and SVGAGI.

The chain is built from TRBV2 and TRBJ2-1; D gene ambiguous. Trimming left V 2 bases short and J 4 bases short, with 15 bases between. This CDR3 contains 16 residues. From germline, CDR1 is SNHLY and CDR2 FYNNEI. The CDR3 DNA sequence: TGTGCCAGCAGTGAACGCGGAGTGGAACTATACAATGAGCAGTTCTTC. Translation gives CASSERGVELYNEQFF.